The present entry profiles one T cell receptor beta chain with its context. What it binds is not known. The tumor samples were collected prior to definitive surgery or chemotherapy. The germline V gene encodes CDR1 SQVTM and CDR2 ANQGSEA. The CDR3 totals 13 residues. TCRdb's copy holds only in-frame clones and misses some; the assay was immunoSEQ multiplex PCR. The table has about 15,000 clones, under 85% seen once. The sample comes from a study of high-grade serous ovarian cancer treatment subgroups. In the study overall: Each sample yielded on average around 7,000 unique TCR beta rearrangements from around 15,000 reads. Study results and caveats: Repertoire similarity ranged roughly 0.11 to 0.85 between tumors of one patient.

The sample was tumor tissue. This receptor was identified in a human donor with high-grade serous ovarian cancer. The chain recombines TRBV29-1 with TRBJ2-5; 9 nucleotides line up with TRBD1. Matching the DNA end better, TRBJ2-7 makes the J call doubtful. The CDR3 nucleotides are TGCAGCGTTGTTTGGGACAGGGCCTACGAGCAGTACTTC. Translated: CSVVWDRAYEQYF.